This TCR beta chain emerged from a study of blood T cell repertoires in COVID-19. The data were produced by immunoSEQ multiplex PCR, yet TCRdb's version contains in-frame clones alone and is incomplete. The sample lists some 87,000 clones, 70% to 90% occurring once. This CDR3 has 14 amino acids. Germline CDR1 LGHDT, CDR2 YNNKEL (reference sequence). V shed 1 base and J 6 bases; nucleotides not matched to a gene: 0. The material sequenced was peripheral blood. The chain carries TRBV3-1 (or the pseudogene TRBV3-2) and TRBJ2-2, with 9 bases that match TRBD1. This sequence originates from a human donor in a cohort sampled during active COVID-19. The CDR3 loop reads CASSQGTGAGELFF. The CDR3 DNA reads as TGTGCCAGCAGCCAAGGGACAGGGGCCGGGGAGCTGTTTTTT.